This T cell receptor beta chain is from a study of spatial heterogeneity in lung cancer (dated by TCRdb to the late 2010s). For the study in its entirety: Beta-chain transcripts were consistently detected in greater numbers than alpha-chain transcripts, which likely reflects a higher abundance of beta-chain transcripts. In tumor regions, TCR transcript counts showed a strong correlation with a T cell transcriptional module score from matched bulk RNA-seq. In the raw uncorrected reads, each unique combination of TCR and UMI appeared on average more than ten times. In non-small cell lung cancer, the study quantitatively compared TCR alpha and beta repertoires across several tumor regions, matched nontumor lung, and blood. TCR repertoire features were related to nonsynonymous mutation counts determined by whole-exome sequencing of tumor tissue. Both alpha and beta chains were TCR-sequenced in samples taken at surgery, namely 220 tumor regions, around 64 matched nontumor lung samples and over 55 PBMC samples.

The investigation overall reported the following: The number of expanded intratumoral alpha and beta TCRs correlated with the tumor nonsynonymous mutation count. Counts of ubiquitous and regional expanded TCRs correlated with counts of ubiquitous and regional nonsynonymous mutations, respectively. Confirming at a functional level the hypothesis that regional TCRs recognize regional mutations was considered to require additional single-cell paired TCR alpha and beta sequencing. TCR-seq coverage of tumor T cells was estimated at only roughly 7.7% for alpha chains and 13% to 15% for beta chains.

CDR3 length: 19 amino acids, cysteine to phenylalanine. The CDR3 DNA has 57 bases and is translated from base 1. V loses 1 base of germline sequence and J loses 1 base, and the interval between the two ends is 22 bases. As encoded in the germline V gene (reference sequence), CDR1 is PRHDT while CDR2 is FYEKMQ. Libraries were made using 5' RACE. TCRdb names NextSeq 500 as the instrument used. In the TCR library protocol, a unique molecular identifier was attached to each TCR cDNA molecule so that PCR and sequencing errors could be corrected. Processing in the source paper ran as follows. TCR identification, UMI-based error correction and CDR3 extraction were all carried out with Decombinator tools. Expanded TCRs were defined as those above a frequency of 2 per 1,000, corresponding to the top 1% of the tumor frequency distribution. Expanded tumor TCRs statistically deemed absent (corrected P<0.05) from at least one tumor region were classed as regional, and all other expanded tumor TCRs were classed as ubiquitous. Rényi diversity was computed with the R vegan package after subsampling each repertoire 100 times to 5,000 TCRs. CDR3 similarity networks were constructed using string-kernel similarity of amino acid triplets, with links drawn between CDR3s whose pairwise similarity was above 0.82. The raw public reads went through TCRdb reprocessing: fastp at Q25, MiXCR clone calling, in-frame beta chains kept. Rows are unified per CDR3 protein, each entry keeping the most common DNA and genes. The V and J calls reflect TCRdb's pipeline rather than the authors' work. The sample yields over 3,500 distinct CDR3 sequences; 10% were counted once. Around 17% of the sample is taken by the ten largest.

The time point label of this sample denotes: sample taken at primary tumor resection. Donors were 65 to 85 patients with early-stage, untreated non-small cell lung cancer from the lung TRACERx cohort. Without any cell sorting, TCR sequencing was performed on whole RNA extracted either from tumor and nontumor lung tissue or from cryopreserved PBMC samples. Patients were selected for TCR sequencing only if sufficient RNA was available from at least two tumor regions. A lung pathologist reviewed the tumor and adjacent nontumor lung specimens before the specimens were selected. This clonotype is categorized as medium-sized (0.01 to 0.1%). The antigen it recognizes is unknown. Base qualities are not provided; no much larger clone lies one nucleotide away.

Specimen: lung tumor tissue, collected at surgery. The sequence is built from TRBV13 and TRBJ2-5, with an unclear D gene assignment. This receptor was obtained from a female donor with early-stage non-small cell lung cancer. The sequence in DNA is TGTGCCAGCAGCTTAGCCCCCCCCCGGGCCAGACTTGGCCAAGAGACCCAGTACTTC. This sequence encodes CASSLAPPRARLGQETQYF.